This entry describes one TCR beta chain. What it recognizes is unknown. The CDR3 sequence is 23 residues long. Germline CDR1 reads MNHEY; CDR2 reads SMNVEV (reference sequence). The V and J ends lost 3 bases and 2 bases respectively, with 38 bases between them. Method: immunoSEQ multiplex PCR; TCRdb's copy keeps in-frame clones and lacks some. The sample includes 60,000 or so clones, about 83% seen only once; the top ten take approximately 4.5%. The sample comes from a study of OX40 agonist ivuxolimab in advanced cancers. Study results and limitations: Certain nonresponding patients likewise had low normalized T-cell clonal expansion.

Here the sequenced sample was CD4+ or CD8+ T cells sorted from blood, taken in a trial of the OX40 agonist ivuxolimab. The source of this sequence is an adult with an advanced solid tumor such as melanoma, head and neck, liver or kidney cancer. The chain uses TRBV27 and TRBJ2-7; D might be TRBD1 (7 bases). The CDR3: CASSFYVDWTGDSSRWAPYEQYF. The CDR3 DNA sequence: TGTGCCAGCAGTTTCTATGTGGACTGGACGGGGGACAGCAGCCGGTGGGCTCCCTACGAGCAGTACTTC.